A single sample is the source of the 32 T cell receptor beta chains below, sequenced in a study of T cell responses to AZD1222 COVID-19 vaccine. Libraries were prepared by immunoSEQ multiplex PCR; TCRdb keeps only in-frame clonotypes and omits some of them. The sample has approximately 190,000 clones, approximately 91% seen once; the top ten hold 0.99%. Sequencing was performed on peripheral blood, taken on day 0 of AZD1222 vaccination. The receptors here all came from an adult in good health.

This sequence joins TRBV2 and TRBJ2-4, with D uncertain. The CDR3 spans 15 residues. V shed 7 bases and J shed 0 bases, with 13 bases lying between them. From germline, CDR1 is SNHLY and CDR2 FYNNEI. Here the CDR3 reads CASKASSLAKNIQYF. CDR3 bases: TGTGCCAGCAAGGCTAGTAGTCTAGCCAAAAACATTCAGTACTTC.

The table lists this clone with a few counts. The chain uses TRBV5-1 and TRBJ2-1; 9 bases align to TRBD1. The germline V gene has CDR1 SGHRS and CDR2 YFSETQ. After removal of 5 bases from V and 6 bases from J, the junction contained 9 bases not matched to a gene. The CDR3 loop spans 15 amino acids. The CDR3 bases are TGCGCCAGCAGACCAGGCCCGACAGGGGGCAATGAGCAGTTCTTC. Translating it yields CASRPGPTGGNEQFF.

The sample holds a few counts of this clone. The rearrangement joins TRBV5-6 to TRBJ1-5; no clear D. This CDR3 region has 14 residues. The V end was cut by 0 bases, the J end by 2 bases, with 6 bases between. CDR1 is SGHDT, CDR2 YYEEEE, per germline. The CDR3 loop is CASSLGGGNQPQHF. The CDR3 DNA reads as TGTGCCAGCAGCTTGGGCGGGGGCAATCAGCCCCAGCATTTT.

This chain uses TRBV21-1 with TRBJ2-1; the table calls TRBD2, which could not be checked here. TRBV21-1 represents a pseudogene. CDR3 size: 21 residues. CDR3 loop: CASSKGSLAGCLDLSYNEQFF. The CDR3 DNA follows: TGTGCCAGCAGCAAAGGAAGCCTAGCGGGTTGCCTAGATCTTTCCTACAATGAGCAGTTCTTC.

V and J are TRBV3-1 (or the pseudogene TRBV3-2) and TRBJ2-5; D gene uncertain. The CDR3 length is 15 residues. The germline V gene encodes CDR1 LGHDT and CDR2 YNNKEL (reference sequence). V was pared by 3 bases and J by 2 bases, with 13 bases between. The CDR3: CASSHHGKVQETQYF. CDR3 DNA: TGTGCCAGCAGCCACCATGGGAAGGTTCAAGAGACCCAGTACTTC.

The chain joins TRBV10-3 to TRBJ2-6, with a weak D call TRBD1 (6 bases). Germline V CDR1 and CDR2: ENHRY, SYGVKD. The V end was cut by 5 bases, the J end by 4 bases, with 12 bases between. The CDR3 runs 15 residues. The DNA for the CDR3 is TGTGCCATCAGTAACAGGGCCGGGGGGGCCAACGTCCTGACTTTC. It is translated as CAISNRAGGANVLTF.

The chain recombines TRBV7-9 with TRBJ1-3; maybe TRBD1 (5 bases). The germline gives CDR1 SEHNR, CDR2 FQNEAQ (reference sequence). The CDR3 length is 15 residues. V was cut by 5 bases and J by 4 bases, with 15 bases left in between. CDR3: CASSTPQGDGNTIYF. CDR3 sequence (DNA): TGTGCCAGCAGCACGCCGCAGGGTGACGGAAACACCATATATTTT.

The rearrangement uses TRBV4-1 and TRBJ1-1; D is perhaps TRBD1 (5 bases). CDR1 MGHRA and CDR2 YSYEKL come from the germline V gene. The V end was cut by 1 base, the J end by 0 bases, with 9 bases between. The CDR3 is made up of 15 amino acids. The CDR3 loop is CASSQVRGLNTEAFF. Here the CDR3 DNA reads TGCGCCAGCAGCCAAGTACGGGGCCTGAACACTGAAGCTTTCTTT.

The genes are TRBV27 and TRBJ1-5, with a tentative D call TRBD1 (5 bases). The germline V gene has CDR1 MNHEY and CDR2 SMNVEV (reference sequence). The CDR3 is 14 residues long. Trimming pared 2 bases from V and 7 bases from J, leaving 12 bases between. The CDR3 DNA follows: TGTGCCAGCAGTTTAGAGAGGGGCGGGCAGCCCCAGCATTTT. This encodes CASSLERGGQPQHF.

The CDR3, as DNA: TGCAGCGTTATGAGAGACAACTATGGCTACACCTTC. Translation: CSVMRDNYGYTF. This sequence joins TRBV29-1 and TRBJ1-2; D remains ambiguous. CDR3 length: 12 residues. V lost 5 bases and J 2 bases, leaving 9 bases between the germline ends. The germline CDR1 and CDR2 sequences are SQVTM and ANQGSEA.

This rearrangement joins TRBV3-1 (or the pseudogene TRBV3-2) to TRBJ1-6; TRBD1 matches at 9 bases. The V segment lost 0 bases and the J segment 17 bases; nucleotides outside the gene matches: 5. The CDR3 is made up of 13 amino acids. Germline V CDR1 and CDR2: LGHDT, YNNKEL (reference sequence). The CDR3 DNA reads as TGTGCCAGCAGCCAAGAAGGGGACAGGGCCTTCCACTTT. Its protein is CASSQEGDRAFHF.

This chain uses TRBV27 with TRBJ2-7; 11 bases match TRBD1. V gave up 5 bases and J gave up 7 bases; unmatched junction bases: 7. Germline CDR1 is MNHEY and CDR2 is SMNVEV (reference sequence). The CDR3 is made up of 14 amino acids. The CDR3 loop reads CASSPSGTGGEQYF. CDR3 nucleotides: TGTGCCAGCAGTCCCTCGGGGACAGGGGGAGAGCAGTACTTC.

This clone was counted once. This sequence joins TRBV7-2 and TRBJ2-5; D perhaps matches TRBD2 (6 bases). V lost 6 bases, J lost 4 bases, and 15 bases lay in between. Germline V gene lookup returns CDR1 SGHTA and CDR2 FQGNSA. The CDR3 is 14 amino acids. CDR3 sequence reads: CASSGATGVETQYF. The CDR3 DNA is TGTGCCAGCAGTGGGGCGACGGGAGTAGAGACCCAGTACTTC.

Only one count was recorded for this clone. The gene calls are TRBV27 and TRBJ2-7, with 10 bases lining up with TRBD1. The germline V gene encodes CDR1 MNHEY and CDR2 SMNVEV (reference sequence). V gave up 6 bases and J gave up 3 bases; unmatched junction bases: 14. This CDR3 has 17 amino acids. CDR3 coding DNA: TGTGCCAGCAGGACCTATGAGGACAGGGGGAATTACTACGAGCAGTACTTC. This gives the protein CASRTYEDRGNYYEQYF.

The rearrangement uses TRBV4-2 and TRBJ2-3; D gene uncertain. The CDR3 sequence is 12 residues long. V was shortened by 3 bases and J by 5 bases, with 6 bases between the two germline ends. From germline, CDR1 is LGHNA and CDR2 YNFKEQ. The CDR3 nucleotides are TGTGCCAGCAGCCACGACATAGATACGCAGTATTTT. It codes for CASSHDIDTQYF.

The chain has TRBV27 and TRBJ1-6, with D possibly matching TRBD1 (6 bases). V lost 4 bases, J lost 7 bases, and 14 bases lay in between. Germline V gene data show CDR1 as MNHEY and CDR2 as SMNVEV (reference sequence). This CDR3 contains 15 residues. The CDR3 sequence: CASSSLTGGNSPLHF. The CDR3 DNA follows: TGTGCCAGCAGTTCGCTGACAGGAGGAAATTCACCCCTCCACTTT.

V is TRBV7-5 and J is TRBJ1-6; the table assigns TRBD1, which was not confirmed against the DNA. TRBV7-5 is annotated as a pseudogene. The CDR3 covers 20 residues. The CDR3 sequence: CARSSPAGTDLSRTNSPLHF. In nucleotides, the CDR3 is TGTGCCAGAAGCTCCCCGGCCGGGACAGACCTTTCACGTACTAATTCACCCCTCCACTTT.

This clone was observed once. This rearrangement joins TRBV6-1 to TRBJ2-3, with a weak D call TRBD2 (5 bases). The CDR3 consists of 16 residues. Trimming left V 2 bases short and J 2 bases short, with 14 bases between. Germline CDR1 and CDR2: MNHNS and SASEGT. The CDR3 spells CASSELGGFPTDTQYF. In DNA form, the CDR3 reads TGTGCCAGCAGTGAACTGGGCGGGTTCCCCACAGATACGCAGTATTTT.

The V and J genes are TRBV27 and TRBJ2-1, with 11 bases matching TRBD2. The CDR3 spans 18 residues. Germline loops: CDR1 MNHEY, CDR2 SMNVEV (reference sequence). Losses at the gene ends were 3 bases for V and 7 bases for J; bases not matched to a gene: 14. CDR3 sequence (DNA): TGTGCCAGCAGTTTCAGTAGCGGGAGGGCCTGGTTCCTGAATGAGCAGTTCTTC. This gives the protein CASSFSSGRAWFLNEQFF.

The V and J genes are TRBV6-6 and TRBJ2-7; the match to TRBD1 covers 9 bases. The V gene end was trimmed by 2 bases and the J gene end by 6 bases; junction bases not matched to a gene: 2. CDR3 length equals 13 residues. Germline assignment: CDR1 MNHNY and CDR2 SVGAGI (reference sequence). CDR3 in amino acids: CASSYLTGGEQYF. CDR3 sequence (DNA): TGTGCCAGCAGTTACCTGACAGGGGGCGAGCAGTACTTC.

J is TRBJ1-1 and V is TRBV28; TRBD1 matches at 8 bases. The CDR3 is made up of 15 amino acids. The ends lost 6 bases at V and 2 bases at J; junction bases unmatched: 8. Germline loops: CDR1 MDHEN, CDR2 SYDVKM. Here the CDR3 DNA reads TGTGCCAGCAGCCCGACAGGGGCCTTCAACACTGAAGCTTTCTTT. Encoded protein: CASSPTGAFNTEAFF.

The chain uses TRBV28 and TRBJ2-7; D remains unclear. Germline CDR1 and CDR2: MDHEN and SYDVKM. The CDR3 extends over 13 amino acids. Trimming removed 5 bases at V and 0 bases at J, with 8 bases between. The CDR3 spells CASSRKNSYEQYF. CDR3 DNA: TGTGCCAGCAGTCGCAAGAACTCCTACGAGCAGTACTTC.

J is TRBJ2-7 and V is TRBV20-1, with TRBD1 identical over 10 bases. The length of the CDR3 is 15 residues. J gave up 3 bases and V 3 bases, and 8 bases lay outside the gene matches. Germline CDR1 and CDR2: DFQATT and SNEGSKA (reference sequence). The chain's CDR3 is CSASPGTGASYEQYF. Written as DNA, the CDR3 is TGCAGTGCTAGTCCGGGGACAGGGGCAAGCTACGAGCAGTACTTC.

This clone appeared a single time. The chain links TRBV24-1 to TRBJ2-2; TRBD2 is a possible D gene (7 bases). CDR1 and CDR2 from the germline V gene are KGHDR and SFDVKD. This CDR3 comprises 14 residues. V lost 9 bases and J 2 bases, leaving 12 bases between the germline ends. The CDR3 sequence is CATARGGNTGELFF. The CDR3 DNA sequence: TGTGCCACCGCGAGGGGGGGAAACACCGGGGAGCTGTTTTTT.

The chain joins TRBV11-2 to TRBJ1-4, with D uncertain. The CDR3 covers 15 residues. CDR1 is SGHAT and CDR2 is FQNNGV in the germline V gene. Trimming took 1 base from V and 8 from J, leaving 14 bases between them. The CDR3, as DNA: TGTGCCAGCAGCTTAGGAGGGTCTGTTGGGGAAAAACTGTTTTTT. It translates to CASSLGGSVGEKLFF.

The genes are TRBV19 and TRBJ1-4; D is unclear. Germline CDR1 and CDR2: LNHDA and SQIVND (reference sequence). V lost 1 base and J 4 bases, leaving 22 bases between the germline ends. The CDR3 is made up of 19 amino acids. DNA for the CDR3: TGTGCCAGTAGTATAGGAGGCTGGCCCTCCCCTATGCATAATGAAAAACTGTTTTTT. Translated, it gives CASSIGGWPSPMHNEKLFF.

The chain recombines TRBV7-8 with TRBJ1-5; 10 bases agree with TRBD1. The length of the CDR3 is 18 residues. In germline, CDR1 is SGHVS, CDR2 FQNEAQ. The J segment lost 4 bases and the V segment lost 3 bases, leaving 12 bases of the junction unmatched. The CDR3 is CASSFIKFRQGANQPQHF. CDR3 nucleotide sequence: TGTGCCAGCAGCTTTATCAAGTTCCGACAGGGGGCGAATCAGCCCCAGCATTTT.

The chain couples TRBV28 to TRBJ2-7, with a tentative D call TRBD2 (6 bases). CDR3 length: 15 amino acids. Germline CDR1 and CDR2: MDHEN and SYDVKM. The V end lost 1 base, the J end lost 2 bases, and 12 bases lay between the germline ends. As DNA, the CDR3 is TGTGCCAGCAGTTTATTGGGGGGAACCACCTACGAGCAGTACTTC. This sequence encodes CASSLLGGTTYEQYF. Full variable domain (outside the CDR3, taken from reference TRBV28 and TRBJ2-7): DVKVTQSSRYLVKRTGEKVFLECVQDMDHENMFWYRQDPGLGLRLIYFSYDVKMKEKGDIPEGYSVSREKKERFSLILESASTNQTSMYLCASSLLGGTTYEQYFGPGTRLTVT.

V is TRBV24-1 and J is TRBJ2-2, with 9 bases that match TRBD2. V shed 3 bases, J shed 5 bases, and the junction held 12 bases outside the gene matches. Per germline, CDR1 KGHDR and CDR2 SFDVKD. The CDR3 is 18 amino acids. CDR3 in DNA: TGTGCCACCAGTGATCCAGGGAAGCCCGCGGGAGGGACCGGGGAGCTGTTTTTT. Translated: CATSDPGKPAGGTGELFF.

The chain carries TRBV6-5 and TRBJ1-1, with D possibly TRBD1 on 5 matching bases. Trimming shortened V by 7 bases and J by 5 bases, and 8 bases separated the two germline ends. Germline lookup yields CDR1 MNHEY and CDR2 SVGAGI. The CDR3 runs to 11 residues. The CDR3, as DNA: TGTGCCAGCACCGGGGGGACTGAAGCTTTCTTT. Translated, it gives CASTGGTEAFF.

The chain recombines TRBV11-2 with TRBJ2-5; D is perhaps TRBD1 (6 bases). Germline values: CDR1 SGHAT, CDR2 FQNNGV. This CDR3 contains 13 residues. V was pared by 5 bases and J by 3 bases, with 10 bases between. CDR3: CASSLGQKETQYF. As DNA, the CDR3 is TGTGCCAGCAGCCTCGGACAGAAAGAGACCCAGTACTTC.

To note about this clone: A read error may account for a junction end that differs from germline. This chain connects TRBV3-1 (or the pseudogene TRBV3-2) to TRBJ1-3; D is ambiguous. The CDR3 extends over 15 amino acids. Germline assignment: CDR1 LGHDT and CDR2 YNNKEL (reference sequence). This CDR3 reads CASSSTPTTGNTIYF. CDR3 in DNA: TGTGCCAGCAGCTCGACTCCTACCACCGGAAACACTATATATTTT.